This T cell receptor beta chain was identified during a study of CD8+CD57+ T cells in acquired aplastic anemia. Background on the study: Average DNA yield from sorted CD4+ and CD8+ cells was about 3 ug.

Remarks on this clonotype: Its antigen is not known.

Whole-study results and caveats: CD8+ Simpson's diversity in patients was not significantly different from that in controls. Patients and controls had in common approximately 28 CD8+ CDR3 sequences.

Genomic DNA served as template for TCR beta VDJ and CDR3 profiling. A single record per CDR3 protein comes from TCRdb applying MiXCR to the reads. The table lists around 200,000 distinct CDR3 sequences, around 60% of them singletons. The TCR comes from a human donor in good health. Sequenced material: sorted CD4+, CD8+, or CD8+CD57+ T cells (not recorded which) from PBMCs.

Here the CDR3 DNA reads TGCAGTGCTAGTCAGGGACTAGCCGCCTACGAGCAGTACTTC. As protein: CSASQGLAAYEQYF. This chain joins TRBV20-1 and TRBJ2-7, with 9 bases lining up with TRBD2. Per the germline V gene, CDR1 is DFQATT and CDR2 is SNEGSKA (reference sequence). The V gene end was trimmed by 3 bases and the J gene end by 2 bases; junction bases not matched to a gene: 5. The CDR3 loop spans 14 amino acids.